This is a list of T cell receptor beta chains from one sample in a study of metastatic and nonmetastatic thyroid tumors. TCRdb reprocessed the PCR reads via MiXCR. The table includes 45,000 or so clones, 4% detected once. The sequenced sample was blood. Receptors were obtained from a female donor with papillary thyroid cancer or a benign thyroid nodule (not recorded which). Some clones in this sample may be carry-over from other donors' samples. Both conserved end residues are part of each CDR3. The D gene is left open where the match is weak. The size entry is marked missing in some rows and otherwise reads once, few, many or a size class.

clone_size	v_call	j_call	d_call	cdr3_nt	cdr3_aa
many	TRBV7-2	TRBJ2-5	-	TGTGCCAGCACGGACACAAGGGAGACCCAGTACTTC	CASTDTRETQYF
-	TRBV6-6	TRBJ2-3	TRBD1	TGTGCCAGCAGTTACTCACTCAACAGGGGGACAGATACGCAGTATTTT	CASSYSLNRGTDTQYF
many	TRBV6-1	TRBJ2-5	TRBD2	TGTGCCAGCAGTGGGTTGGCGGCTAGCGGGAGCCAAGAGACCCAGTACTTC	CASSGLAASGSQETQYF
many	TRBV5-1	TRBJ2-3	TRBD1	TGCGCCAGCAGATTACCTGGGACAGGGGTTCGGGGTACGCAGTATTTT	CASRLPGTGVRGTQYF
-	TRBV6-2/TRBV6-3	TRBJ2-5	-	TGTGCCAGCAGTTTTTCGGAGACCCAGTACTTC	CASSFSETQYF
many	TRBV20-1	TRBJ2-3	-	TGCAGTGCTTCCCGAGATCCCCTTTCGCAGTATTTT	CSASRDPLSQYF
few	TRBV29-1	TRBJ2-1	-	TGCAGCGTTGGCGGGGCGGACTTACGAGGTAGTGAGCAGTTCTTC	CSVGGADLRGSEQFF
many	TRBV6-5	TRBJ1-5	-	TGTGCCAGTAGACCTCGGACTTTCCAGGACAATCAGCCCCAGCATTTT	CASRPRTFQDNQPQHF
many	TRBV7-8	TRBJ1-2	-	TGTGCCAGCAGCTTACTGGAACCTAACTATGGCTACACCTTC	CASSLLEPNYGYTF
many	TRBV18	TRBJ1-3	TRBD1	TGTGCCAGCTCACCGATTAGACAGGGCGAACCCGGAAACACCATATATTTT	CASSPIRQGEPGNTIYF
few	TRBV2	TRBJ2-7	-	TGTGCCAGCAGTTTCCTACAAGAGCGCAGCTCCTACGAGCAGTACTTC	CASSFLQERSSYEQYF
-	TRBV19	TRBJ2-7	TRBD1	TGTGCCAGTAGTGTATTCGGACAGGCGGACTACGAGCAGTACTTC	CASSVFGQADYEQYF
many	TRBV2	TRBJ2-2	-	TGTGCCAGCAGTCGGCAGGGCGGGACCGGGGAGCTGTTTTTT	CASSRQGGTGELFF
-	TRBV24-1	TRBJ2-3	-	TGTGCCACCTCGGCCCCTAGCACAGATACGCAGTATTTT	CATSAPSTDTQYF
-	TRBV6-5	TRBJ2-3	-	TGTGCCAGCAGTTACGCGGGTGGTTCGGTGTGCACAGATACGCAGTATTTT	CASSYAGGSVCTDTQYF
many	TRBV20-1	TRBJ1-5	TRBD1	TGCAGTGCGGGGAGGGGACAGGGGTTTCAGCCCCAGCATTTT	CSAGRGQGFQPQHF
few	TRBV2	TRBJ2-2	-	TGTGCCAGCAGGTTGGGGTTGGATGGCGGGGAGCTGTTTTTT	CASRLGLDGGELFF